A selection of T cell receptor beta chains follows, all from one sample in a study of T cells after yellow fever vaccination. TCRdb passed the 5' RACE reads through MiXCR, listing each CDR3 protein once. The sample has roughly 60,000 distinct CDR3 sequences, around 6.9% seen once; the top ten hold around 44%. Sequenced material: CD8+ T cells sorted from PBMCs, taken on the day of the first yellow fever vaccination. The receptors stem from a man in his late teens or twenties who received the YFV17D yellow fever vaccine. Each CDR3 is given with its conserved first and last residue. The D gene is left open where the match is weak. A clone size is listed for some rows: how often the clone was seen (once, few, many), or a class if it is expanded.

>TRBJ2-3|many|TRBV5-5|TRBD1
TGTGCCAGCAGCGGCGACAGGGTGGTCAATTCAGATACGCAGTATTTT
CASSGDRVVNSDTQYF
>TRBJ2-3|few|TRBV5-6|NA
TGTGCCAGCAGCTTGGCCTTGCAGGGAAGTAGCACAGATACGCAGTATTTT
CASSLALQGSSTDTQYF
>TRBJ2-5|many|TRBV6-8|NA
TGTGCCAGCAGTTACACGGCCGCCGACCAAGAGACCCAGTACTTC
CASSYTAADQETQYF
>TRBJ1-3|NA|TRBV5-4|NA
TGTGCCAGCAGGGAAAGTGGAGGTGGAAAGACCATATATTTT
CASRESGGGKTIYF
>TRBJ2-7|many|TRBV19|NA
TGTGCCAGTAGTATTGTACTAGCCGACGAGCAGTACTTC
CASSIVLADEQYF
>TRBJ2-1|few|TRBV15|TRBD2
TGTGCCACCAGCACCAAGCGGGGGGGCCACAGTGAGCAGTTCTTC
CATSTKRGGHSEQFF
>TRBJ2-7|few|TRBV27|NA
TGTGCCAGCAGTTTTACGCCTTCCTACGAGCAGTACTTC
CASSFTPSYEQYF
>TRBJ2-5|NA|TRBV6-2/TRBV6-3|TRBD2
TGTGCCAGCAGTTACCTAGCGGAGGCGGAGACCCAGTACTTC
CASSYLAEAETQYF
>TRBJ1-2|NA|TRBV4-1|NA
TGCGCCAGCAGCCAATCCAGCTACTATGGCTACACCTTC
CASSQSSYYGYTF
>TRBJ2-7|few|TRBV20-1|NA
TGCAGTGCGGGGGCCTATTTATACGAGCAGTACTTC
CSAGAYLYEQYF
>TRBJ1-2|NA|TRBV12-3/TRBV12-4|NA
TGTGCCAGCAGTTTACAGGGGATCTATGGCTACACCTTC
CASSLQGIYGYTF
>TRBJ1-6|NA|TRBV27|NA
TGTGCCAGCAGTTTATACGCTGTCTCACCCCTCCACTTT
CASSLYAVSPLHF
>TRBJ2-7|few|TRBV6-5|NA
TGTGCCAGCGGTGGATTTAGCTACGAGCAGTACTTC
CASGGFSYEQYF
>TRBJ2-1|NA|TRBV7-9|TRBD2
TGTGCCAGCAGCGGAGGGATAGCGGGGGGGGGTGGCAATGAGCAGTTCTTC
CASSGGIAGGGGNEQFF
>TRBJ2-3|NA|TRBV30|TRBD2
TGTGCCTGCTACCTAGCCCTGGGACTAGCGGAAAGCACAGATACGCAGTATTTT
CACYLALGLAESTDTQYF
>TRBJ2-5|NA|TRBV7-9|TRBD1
TGTGCCAGCAGTAGTACAGGGGGCAAGTCGGAGACCCAGTACTTC
CASSSTGGKSETQYF
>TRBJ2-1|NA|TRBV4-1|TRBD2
TGCGCCAGCAGCCCAAAGGGTAGGGAGGGTAGCGATGAGCAGTTCTTC
CASSPKGREGSDEQFF
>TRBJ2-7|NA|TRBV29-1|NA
TGCAGCGTGGCCCGGGACTCCTACGAGCAGTACTTC
CSVARDSYEQYF
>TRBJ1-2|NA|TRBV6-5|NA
TGTGCCAGCTTTTGGGGAAACTATGGCTACACCTTC
CASFWGNYGYTF
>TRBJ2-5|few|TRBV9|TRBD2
TGTGCCAGCAGCCAACACGGGGGGACCCCGGAGACCCAGTACTTC
CASSQHGGTPETQYF
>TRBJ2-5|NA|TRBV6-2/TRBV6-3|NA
TGTGCCAGCAAAATAGGAGCGACCCAGTACTTC
CASKIGATQYF
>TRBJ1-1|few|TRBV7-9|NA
TGTGCCAGCAGCTTATCCCCGCGGACTTCATGGGACACTGAAGCTTTCTTT
CASSLSPRTSWDTEAFF
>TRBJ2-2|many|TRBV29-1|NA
TGCAGCGTTGGTGATCCCGACAGACCCGGGGAGCTGTTTTTT
CSVGDPDRPGELFF
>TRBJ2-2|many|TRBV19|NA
TGTGCCAGTAGTATAGTCTCGAGCACCGGGGAGCTGTTTTTT
CASSIVSSTGELFF
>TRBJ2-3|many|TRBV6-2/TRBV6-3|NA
TGTGCCAGCAGTTATACCCCTGAGGGGCTCGGAGAGGAGCCCACAGATACGCAGTATTTT
CASSYTPEGLGEEPTDTQYF
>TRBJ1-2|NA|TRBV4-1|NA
TGCGCCAGCAGCCAAGGAGGGCCTTCCTATGGCTACACCTTC
CASSQGGPSYGYTF